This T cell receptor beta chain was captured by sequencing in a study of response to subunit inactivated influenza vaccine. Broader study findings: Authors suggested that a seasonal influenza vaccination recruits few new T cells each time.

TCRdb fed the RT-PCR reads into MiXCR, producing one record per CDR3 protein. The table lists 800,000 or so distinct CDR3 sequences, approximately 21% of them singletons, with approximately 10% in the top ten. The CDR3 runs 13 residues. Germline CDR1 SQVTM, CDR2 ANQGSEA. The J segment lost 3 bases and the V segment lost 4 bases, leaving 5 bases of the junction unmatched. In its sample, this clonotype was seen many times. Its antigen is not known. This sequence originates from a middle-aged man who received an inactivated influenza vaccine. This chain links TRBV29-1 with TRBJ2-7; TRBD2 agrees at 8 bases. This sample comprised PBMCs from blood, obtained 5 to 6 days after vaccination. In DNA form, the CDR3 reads TGCAGCGTTGTTTTAGCGGGAATCTACGAGCAGTACTTC. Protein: CSVVLAGIYEQYF.